These T cell receptor beta chains were read from a single sample in a study of OX40 agonist ivuxolimab in advanced cancers. Clones were sequenced by immunoSEQ multiplex PCR, and TCRdb holds only the in-frame ones, with some missing. The sample consists of about 18,000 clones, over 70% of them appearing once. Specimen: CD4+ or CD8+ T cells sorted from blood, collected in a trial of the OX40 agonist ivuxolimab. The receptors come from an adult with an advanced solid tumor such as melanoma, head and neck, liver or kidney cancer. Each CDR3 is given with its conserved first and last residue. D genes are given only for firm matches. Expanded clones get a size class; other rows say once, few or many, or leave the size out.

medium-sized	.	15	TRBV7-8	TRBJ2-1	TGTGCCAGCAGCTTAGGAAGCGGGCCCTACAATGAGCAGTTCTTC	CASSLGSGPYNEQFF
.	.	14	TRBV4-3	TRBJ1-1	TGCGCCAGCAGCCAAGTGCGAGGGAACACTGAAGCTTTCTTT	CASSQVRGNTEAFF
once	.	14	TRBV5-1	TRBJ2-1	TGCGCCAGCACCAGTAGCGGAAGCTACAATGAGCAGTTCTTC	CASTSSGSYNEQFF
.	.	14	TRBV7-9	TRBJ2-6	TGTGCCAGCACCCACCCCTCTGGGGCCAACGTCCTGACTTTC	CASTHPSGANVLTF
.	.	11	TRBV7-9	TRBJ2-5	TGTGCCAGCAGCGACCAAGAGACCCAGTACTTC	CASSDQETQYF
.	.	14	TRBV11-1	TRBJ2-7	TGTGCCAGCAGCTTAGCTCGCCTAGGGGGCGAGCAGTACTTC	CASSLARLGGEQYF
medium-sized	.	17	TRBV11-2	TRBJ2-2	TGTGCCAGCAGCCCCCCCCGTACAGGGTTGAACACCGGGGAGCTGTTTTTT	CASSPPRTGLNTGELFF
.	.	14	TRBV27	TRBJ2-7	TGTGCCAGCAGTTGGTTTAGCGGCTCCTACGAGCAGTACTTC	CASSWFSGSYEQYF
.	TRBD1	15	TRBV11-3	TRBJ2-7	TGTGCCAGCAGCTCTGGGACAGGTCTTTCCTACGAGCAGTACTTC	CASSSGTGLSYEQYF
.	TRBD2	14	TRBV5-3	TRBJ2-7	TGCGCCAGCAGCCAAGCGGGGGAAGGCGGCGAGCAGTACTTC	CASSQAGEGGEQYF
.	.	13	TRBV7-9	TRBJ2-1	TGTGCCAGCAGCTTAGCGGTTGTAGGTGAGCAGTTCTTC	CASSLAVVGEQFF
few	.	15	TRBV10-1	TRBJ2-2	TGCGCCAGCAGTGAGTCCCCGTATATGACCGGGGAGCTGTTTTTT	CASSESPYMTGELFF
.	.	14	TRBV6-5	TRBJ2-2	TGTGCCAGCATCCCCGCCGGCGGCACCGGGGAGCTGTTTTTT	CASIPAGGTGELFF
few	.	13	TRBV6-1	TRBJ1-2	TGTGCCAGCAGTCGGAGTTCCTTTTATGGCTACACCTTC	CASSRSSFYGYTF
few	TRBD1	15	TRBV15	TRBJ1-2	TGTGCCACCAGCAGGGACAGGGAGGGGGCCTATGGCTACACCTTC	CATSRDREGAYGYTF
.	.	13	TRBV19	TRBJ1-1	TGTGCCAGTAAGGCCAAGATGAACACTGAAGCTTTCTTT	CASKAKMNTEAFF
.	TRBD1	14	TRBV11-2	TRBJ1-2	TGTGCCAGCAGCTTAGGACAGGGGGCAAGAGGCTACACCTTC	CASSLGQGARGYTF
.	.	15	TRBV28	TRBJ2-1	TGTGCCAGCAGTTCCTGGGGGACTGAGATACATGAGCAGTTCTTC	CASSSWGTEIHEQFF
.	.	15	TRBV10-2	TRBJ2-7	TGCGCCAGCAGTGACGAAGGAATAAGCCGTGAGGAGCAGTACTTC	CASSDEGISREEQYF
.	TRBD2	13	TRBV11-2	TRBJ2-7	TGTGCCAGCAGCTCGACTAGCGGGGACGAGCAGTACTTC	CASSSTSGDEQYF
.	TRBD2	13	TRBV19	TRBJ2-7	TGTGCCAGTAGTCCCGGGAGGGCCTACGAGCAGTACTTC	CASSPGRAYEQYF
.	TRBD1	15	TRBV7-2	TRBJ1-5	TGTGCCAGCAGCTTATCTGACAGGGAAGGTCAGCCCCAGCATTTT	CASSLSDREGQPQHF
few	.	15	TRBV7-2	TRBJ2-1	TGTGCCAGCAGCTTAAATTCCGACTCCTACAATGAGCAGTTCTTC	CASSLNSDSYNEQFF
medium-sized	TRBD2	15	TRBV7-6	TRBJ2-7	TGTGCCAGCAGCTTGGGTTGGGCGGGAGTCGCCGAGCAGTACTTC	CASSLGWAGVAEQYF
few	.	16	TRBV21-1	TRBJ2-1	TGTGCCAGCAGCTTACCGGGCCCAGCCCCTTCCAATGAGCAGTTCTTC	CASSLPGPAPSNEQFF
few	.	13	TRBV29-1	TRBJ2-2	TGCAGCGTTGAGCGCTCGAACACCGGGGAGCTGTTTTTT	CSVERSNTGELFF
once	.	13	TRBV7-8	TRBJ1-3	TGTGCCAGCAGCTTAATTCAAGGAAACACCATATATTTT	CASSLIQGNTIYF
.	.	14	TRBV5-6	TRBJ2-7	TGTGCCAGCAGCTTGAGACAGCACTCCTACGAGCAGTACTTC	CASSLRQHSYEQYF
medium-sized	.	15	TRBV11-2	TRBJ1-1	TGTGCCAGCAGCTTAGTGGGGGGGCAGGACACTGAAGCTTTCTTT	CASSLVGGQDTEAFF
.	.	12	TRBV6-1	TRBJ2-2	TGTGCCAGCGAGGCAGGCACCGGGGAGCTGTTTTTT	CASEAGTGELFF
medium-sized	TRBD1	13	TRBV30	TRBJ1-5	TGTGCCTGGAGTGAACAGGGGTATCAGCCCCAGCATTTT	CAWSEQGYQPQHF
.	.	10	TRBV5-8	TRBJ1-2	TGTGCCAGCGAATTCCCAGGCTACACCTTC	CASEFPGYTF
.	TRBD2	14	TRBV5-1	TRBJ2-1	TGCGCCAGCAGCTTGGTGCGGGGAGGGAATGAGCAGTTCTTC	CASSLVRGGNEQFF
.	.	14	TRBV4-3	TRBJ2-7	TGCGCCAGCAGCCAAGAAGACGGTGCCTACGAGCAGTACTTC	CASSQEDGAYEQYF
.	TRBD2	15	TRBV9	TRBJ2-5	TGTGCCAGCAGCGTAGGGCTAGCGGCCCAAGAGACCCAGTACTTC	CASSVGLAAQETQYF
.	TRBD1	14	TRBV28	TRBJ2-2	TGTGCCAGCAGTTTCACAGGGGTGGGCGGGGAGCTGTTTTTT	CASSFTGVGGELFF
.	.	15	TRBV28	TRBJ2-3	TGTGCCAGCAGTTTTGAGAGGGTGAGCACAGATACGCAGTATTTT	CASSFERVSTDTQYF
.	TRBD2	15	TRBV6-1	TRBJ2-3	TGTGCCAGCAGCCTCACTAGCGGGAGCACAGATACGCAGTATTTT	CASSLTSGSTDTQYF
.	.	15	TRBV6-4	TRBJ2-5	TGTGCCAGCAGTTACTCAGGGGAGAATTTGCGGACCCAGTACTTC	CASSYSGENLRTQYF
once	TRBD2	17	TRBV7-9	TRBJ2-7	TGTGCCAGCAGCTTAGCGCTCGGTTGGCGGGGGACCTACGAGCAGTACTTC	CASSLALGWRGTYEQYF
.	.	13	TRBV4-3	TRBJ1-6	TGCGCCAGCAGCCAAGCGCCGGGGGCTCCCCTCCACTTT	CASSQAPGAPLHF
.	TRBD2	15	TRBV4-1	TRBJ2-3	TGCGCCAGCAGTCTTATAGCGGGCGAGGTGGATACGCAGTATTTT	CASSLIAGEVDTQYF
.	.	12	TRBV28	TRBJ1-2	TGTGCCATTTTTAGTGGGGGATATGGCTACACCTTC	CAIFSGGYGYTF
.	.	12	TRBV7-4	TRBJ2-2	TGTGCCAGCAGTTTATTCACCGGGGAGCTGTTTTTT	CASSLFTGELFF
.	TRBD1	15	TRBV5-3	TRBJ1-1	TGTGCCAGCAGCCCGAACAGGGGGCTGAGAACTGAAGCTTTCTTT	CASSPNRGLRTEAFF
.	.	13	TRBV5-4	TRBJ2-1	TGTGCCAGCAGCTGGGGACGGTACAATGAGCAGTTCTTC	CASSWGRYNEQFF
few	.	11	TRBV11-2	TRBJ2-7	TGTGCCAGCAGCCTAGAACTCGAGCAGTACTTC	CASSLELEQYF